This entry lists 28 T cell receptor beta chains sequenced from one sample in a study of T cells in Graves' hyperthyroidism and ophthalmopathy. RNA transcripts provided the source from which TCR beta CDR3 regions were amplified. Using the HTBI primer set, a first-round RT-PCR was run on the TCR CDR3. TCRdb recomputed calls from the multiplex PCR reads with MiXCR, one row per CDR3 protein. There are a few hundred thousand distinct CDR3 sequences in the sample; around 15% occur only once, and 11% to 15% lies in the top ten. Sequenced sample: blood. These receptors came from a woman aged 40 to 50 with Graves' hyperthyroidism.

This clonotype was seen ten or more times. The chain is built from TRBV3-1 and TRBJ2-1; TRBD2 agrees at 7 bases. Trimming at V came to 3 bases and at J to 5 bases, leaving 10 bases not matched to a gene. Germline assignment: CDR1 LGHDT and CDR2 YNNKEL (reference sequence). This CDR3 region has 16 residues. In DNA form, the CDR3 reads TGTGCCAGCAGCCAGTGGCGGGGGTTACTCAACAATGAGCAGTTCTTC. The encoded protein is CASSQWRGLLNNEQFF.

This clonotype showed up many times. The chain combines TRBV3-1 with TRBJ1-1, with D perhaps matching TRBD1 (5 bases). This CDR3 region has 12 residues. Germline values: CDR1 LGHDT, CDR2 YNNKEL (reference sequence). V gave up 4 bases and J gave up 7 bases, with 10 bases separating them. CDR3 in DNA: TGTGCCAGCAGCCGCCGGGACGGTGAAGCTTTCTTT. Amino acids: CASSRRDGEAFF.

The genes are TRBV29-1 and TRBJ2-3, with 8 bases identical to TRBD1. In germline, CDR1 is SQVTM, CDR2 ANQGSEA. This CDR3 is 14 amino acids long. J was trimmed by 1 base and V by 3 bases; bases with no gene match: 3. This chain's CDR3 is CSVEAGGRTDTQYF. The CDR3, as DNA: TGCAGCGTTGAGGCAGGGGGCCGCACAGATACGCAGTATTTT.

At least ten counts were recorded for this clonotype. This rearrangement joins TRBV2 to TRBJ2-1; no clear D gene. Trimming pared 8 bases from V and 10 bases from J, leaving 18 bases between. The CDR3 extends over 13 amino acids. Germline CDR1 and CDR2: SNHLY and FYNNEI. For the CDR3, the DNA is TGTGCCAGCGGCAACAGCCTGACATTCGAGCAGTTCTTC. Protein: CASGNSLTFEQFF.

The chain employs TRBV5-1 and TRBJ2-7; 13 nucleotides match TRBD2. V gave up 5 bases and J gave up 5 bases; unmatched junction bases: 7. The CDR3 runs 15 residues. Per the germline V gene, CDR1 is SGHRS and CDR2 is YFSETQ. CDR3 in amino acids: CASRSTSGRANEQYF. DNA of the CDR3: TGCGCCAGCAGGTCCACTAGCGGGAGGGCCAACGAGCAGTACTTC.

In its sample, this clonotype was seen many times. This chain uses TRBV24-1 with TRBJ2-1; D gene ambiguous. The CDR3 contains 13 residues. V was pared by 5 bases and J by 0 bases, with 4 bases between. CDR1 and CDR2 (germline): KGHDR, SFDVKD. CDR3 in DNA: TGTGCCACCAGTGGTAGCTCCTACAATGAGCAGTTCTTC. It translates to CATSGSSYNEQFF.

The DNA for the CDR3 is TGTGCCTGGAGTGCCGGTACAGGGTTAACTGAAGCTTTCTTT. Amino acids: CAWSAGTGLTEAFF. The chain joins TRBV30 to TRBJ1-1, with D possibly matching TRBD1 (6 bases). CDR1 is GTSNPN, CDR2 SVGIG, per germline (reference sequence). V was clipped by 1 base and J by 5 bases, with 14 bases between them. The length of the CDR3 is 14 residues.

This clonotype was seen at least ten times. This chain joins TRBV30 and TRBJ1-1, with D possibly being TRBD1 (5 bases). From germline, CDR1 is GTSNPN and CDR2 SVGIG (reference sequence). This CDR3 has 12 amino acids. V gave up 0 bases and J gave up 6 bases, with 8 bases separating them. CDR3 coding DNA: TGTGCCTGGAGTGTAGGGGTCGCTGAAGCTTTCTTT. It is translated as CAWSVGVAEAFF.

The J gene is TRBJ2-2, the V gene TRBV20-1, with a weak D call TRBD1 (6 bases). The CDR3 is 15 amino acids. Trimming cost V 5 bases and J 0 bases, with 13 bases left between them. The germline gives CDR1 DFQATT, CDR2 SNEGSKA (reference sequence). CDR3 nucleotide sequence: TGCAGTGCTCGGTTTGGGGGCTCGAACACCGGGGAGCTGTTTTTT. This sequence encodes CSARFGGSNTGELFF.

This clonotype was observed many times. This chain links TRBV7-9 with TRBJ1-1; D remains ambiguous. The germline CDR1 and CDR2 sequences are SEHNR and FQNEAQ (reference sequence). The V end lost 0 bases, the J end lost 3 bases, and 8 bases lay between the germline ends. The CDR3 spans 14 residues. The CDR3 region is CASSLAGKYTEAFF. The CDR3 nucleotides are TGTGCCAGCAGCTTAGCTGGGAAATACACTGAAGCTTTCTTT.

The table lists this clonotype with a few counts. This chain uses TRBV4-1 with TRBJ2-1, with a possible D match to TRBD2 (6 bases). Germline CDR1 reads MGHRA; CDR2 reads YSYEKL. CDR3 size: 13 residues. V lost 5 bases, J lost 4 bases, and 9 bases lay in between. CDR3 nucleotides: TGCGCCAGCAGCTGGGGACTTTACAATGAGCAGTTCTTC. This gives the protein CASSWGLYNEQFF.

This clonotype occurred many times. The chain is built from TRBV5-1 and TRBJ2-7, with D unresolved. Germline CDR1 is SGHRS and CDR2 is YFSETQ. The germline V and J ends were trimmed by 1 base and 2 bases, with 10 bases remaining between them. There are 14 residues in the CDR3. The chain's CDR3 is CASSLNGNPYEQYF. CDR3 bases: TGCGCCAGCAGCTTGAATGGTAATCCCTACGAGCAGTACTTC. Together with reference TRBV5-1 and TRBJ2-7, the CDR3 gives the full variable domain: KAGVTQTPRYLIKTRGQQVTLSCSPISGHRSVSWYQQTPGQGLQFLFEYFSETQRNKGNFPGRFSGRQFSNSRSEMNVSTLELGDSALYLCASSLNGNPYEQYFGPGTRLTVT.

The chain employs TRBV28 and TRBJ1-5; D is uncertain. Germline-derived CDR1 and CDR2 are MDHEN and SYDVKM. V lost 7 bases and J lost 0, with 13 bases in between. The CDR3 extends over 15 amino acids. The CDR3 DNA reads TGTGCCAGCACCTCAAGGGAGTATAGCAATCAGCCCCAGCATTTT. This codes for CASTSREYSNQPQHF.

This clonotype was detected a few times. CDR3 DNA: TGTGCCAGCAGCTTTATATATGGGACAGATAGCAATCAGCCCCAGCATTTT. Encoded protein: CASSFIYGTDSNQPQHF. The chain joins TRBV12-3 or TRBV12-4 to TRBJ1-5, with TRBD1 matching 7 bases. The CDR3 contains 17 residues. The J segment lost 0 bases and the V segment lost 6 bases, leaving 11 bases of the junction unmatched.

J is TRBJ2-3 and V is TRBV11-2; 7 nucleotides agree with TRBD1. Looked up from germline, CDR1 is SGHAT and CDR2 is FQNNGV. This CDR3 comprises 15 residues. The V gene end was trimmed by 5 bases and the J gene end by 1 base; junction bases not matched to a gene: 6. CDR3 DNA sequence: TGTGCCAGCAGCGGGAACAGGGGAGGCACAGATACGCAGTATTTT. This codes for CASSGNRGGTDTQYF. The entire variable domain, with the rest obtained from reference TRBV11-2 and TRBJ2-3, is as follows: EAGVAQSPRYKIIEKRQSVAFWCNPISGHATLYWYQQILGQGPKLLIQFQNNGVVDDSQLPKDRFSAERLKGVDSTLKIQPAKLEDSAVYLCASSGNRGGTDTQYFGPGTRLTVL.

V gene TRBV5-1 combines with J gene TRBJ2-5; 11 bases are a match to TRBD2. Germline CDR1 and CDR2: SGHRS and YFSETQ. This CDR3 spans 15 amino acids. The ends lost 4 bases at V and 1 base at J; junction bases unmatched: 3. This chain's CDR3 is CASSMLAGGQETQYF. The CDR3 DNA reads as TGCGCCAGCAGCATGCTAGCGGGAGGCCAAGAGACCCAGTACTTC.

The table lists this clonotype with many counts. The chain carries TRBV7-6 and TRBJ2-2, with D tentatively TRBD2 (6 bases). Germline CDR1 and CDR2: SGHVS and FNYEAQ. This CDR3 contains 15 residues. V was shortened by 0 bases and J by 1 base, with 6 bases between the two germline ends. CDR3 DNA sequence: TGTGCCAGCAGCTTAGCGGAGGGGAACACCGGGGAGCTGTTTTTT. Its translation is CASSLAEGNTGELFF.

This clonotype was recorded many times. The rearrangement links TRBV7-9 to TRBJ2-3, with D maybe TRBD2 (5 bases). CDR1 and CDR2 (germline): SEHNR, FQNEAQ (reference sequence). V lost 11 bases and J 2 bases, leaving 17 bases between the germline ends. CDR3 length equals 14 residues. The CDR3 loop is CAVPSGSATDTQYF. DNA for the CDR3: TGTGCCGTTCCTAGTGGGAGTGCCACAGATACGCAGTATTTT.

This clonotype was counted at least ten times. V and J are TRBV13 and TRBJ2-5; D gene uncertain. The CDR3 has 14 amino acids. In germline, CDR1 is PRHDT, CDR2 FYEKMQ (reference sequence). Trimming took 5 bases from V and 3 from J, leaving 13 bases between them. CDR3: CASSLGLAKETQYF. The CDR3 bases are TGTGCCAGCAGCCTTGGCTTGGCTAAAGAGACCCAGTACTTC.

At least ten counts were recorded for this clonotype. The rearrangement uses TRBV7-9 and TRBJ2-3; a possible D gene is TRBD2 (6 bases). V was shortened by 1 base and J by 2 bases, with 13 bases between the two germline ends. The length of the CDR3 is 16 residues. Looked up from germline, CDR1 is SEHNR and CDR2 is FQNEAQ (reference sequence). CDR3 in amino acids: CASSLVATRFTDTQYF. DNA of the CDR3: TGTGCCAGCAGCTTAGTGGCGACTAGATTCACAGATACGCAGTATTTT. The variable domain in full, with the rest retrieved from reference TRBV7-9 and TRBJ2-3, is DTGVSQNPRHKITKRGQNVTFRCDPISEHNRLYWYRQTLGQGPEFLTYFQNEAQLEKSRLLSDRFSAERPKGSFSTLEIQRTEQGDSAMYLCASSLVATRFTDTQYFGPGTRLTVL.

This clonotype showed up many times. V usage is TRBV19 and J usage is TRBJ1-1, with D perhaps matching TRBD1 (6 bases). CDR3 length: 13 residues. With 5 bases removed from V and 10 bases from J, the gap between germline ends came to 17 bases. Germline values: CDR1 LNHDA, CDR2 SQIVND (reference sequence). This chain's CDR3 is CASSVDSQLGAFF. The CDR3 DNA reads TGTGCCAGTAGTGTGGACAGCCAGTTGGGAGCTTTCTTT.

This clonotype was found a few times. The chain employs TRBV28 and TRBJ2-5, with 14 bases aligning to TRBD2. J was trimmed by 7 bases and V by 1 base; bases with no gene match: 8. Germline V gene lookup returns CDR1 MDHEN and CDR2 SYDVKM. The CDR3 loop spans 17 amino acids. This chain's CDR3 is CASSLSSGLAGVGTQYF. The CDR3 region has the DNA TGTGCCAGCAGTTTATCGTCGGGACTAGCGGGAGTGGGGACCCAGTACTTC.

In this sample, this clonotype turned up a few times. This rearrangement joins TRBV5-4 to TRBJ2-7, with TRBD2 matching over 14 bases. The germline V gene encodes CDR1 SGHNT and CDR2 YYREEE (reference sequence). The CDR3 is 19 amino acids. Trimming removed 0 bases from V and 0 bases from J; junction bases left unmatched: 8. The CDR3 loop reads CASSLDGTSGRRRSYEQYF. CDR3 DNA: TGTGCCAGCAGCTTGGACGGGACTAGCGGGAGACGGCGCTCCTACGAGCAGTACTTC.

This clonotype was counted between two and nine times. The chain is built from TRBV19 and TRBJ1-1, with TRBD1 identical over 9 bases. Germline CDR1 LNHDA, CDR2 SQIVND (reference sequence). Trimming at V came to 4 bases and at J to 5 bases, leaving 8 bases not matched to a gene. The CDR3 consists of 15 residues. The CDR3 DNA sequence: TGTGCCAGTAGTAACCAACAGGGGGCTGGTACTGAAGCTTTCTTT. It codes for CASSNQQGAGTEAFF.

Many counts were recorded for this clonotype. This chain links TRBV30 with TRBJ2-1; 7 nucleotides align to TRBD1. This CDR3 has 14 residues. The ends lost 2 bases at V and 7 bases at J; junction bases unmatched: 8. Germline CDR1 and CDR2: GTSNPN and SVGIG (reference sequence). The CDR3 sequence is CAWSSGQGDNEQFF. The CDR3 DNA reads TGTGCCTGGAGTAGTGGGCAGGGGGATAATGAGCAGTTCTTC.

This clonotype was counted between two and nine times. The V call is TRBV20-1, the J call TRBJ2-2, with TRBD2 matching 8 bases. The CDR3 covers 13 residues. Per germline, CDR1 DFQATT and CDR2 SNEGSKA (reference sequence). The CDR3 DNA is TGCAGGGTAGCGGGATCGAACACCGGGGAGCTGTTTTTT. This codes for CRVAGSNTGELFF.

This clonotype appeared many times. The chain uses TRBV4-1 and TRBJ1-1; maybe TRBD1 (6 bases). Germline V lookup: CDR1 MGHRA, CDR2 YSYEKL. There are 15 residues in the CDR3. V lost 1 base and J 1 base, leaving 10 bases between the germline ends. The DNA of the CDR3 is TGCGCCAGCAGCCAAGGCCGGGACAAGAACACTGAAGCTTTCTTT. It is translated as CASSQGRDKNTEAFF.

This chain joins TRBV4-1 and TRBJ2-7; maybe TRBD2 (6 bases). This CDR3 comprises 14 residues. Trimming removed 3 bases at V and 2 bases at J, with 11 bases between. Germline assignment: CDR1 MGHRA and CDR2 YSYEKL. In nucleotides, the CDR3 is TGCGCCAGCAGCCATGGTGGCGGGACCTACGAGCAGTACTTC. Its translation is CASSHGGGTYEQYF.